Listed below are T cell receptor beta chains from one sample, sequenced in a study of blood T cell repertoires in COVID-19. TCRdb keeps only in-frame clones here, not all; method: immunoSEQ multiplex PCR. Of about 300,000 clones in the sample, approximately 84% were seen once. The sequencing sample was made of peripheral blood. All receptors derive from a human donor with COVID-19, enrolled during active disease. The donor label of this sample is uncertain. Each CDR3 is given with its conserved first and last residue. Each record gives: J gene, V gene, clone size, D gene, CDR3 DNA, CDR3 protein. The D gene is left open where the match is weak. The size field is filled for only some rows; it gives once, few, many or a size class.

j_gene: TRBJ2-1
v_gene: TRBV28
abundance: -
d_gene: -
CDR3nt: TGTGCCAGCAGTTCACCTTTACCCGGTGAGCAGTTCTTC
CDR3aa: CASSSPLPGEQFF

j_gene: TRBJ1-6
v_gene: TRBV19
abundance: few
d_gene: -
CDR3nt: TGTGCCAGTAGTCTACCTGGGGGGGGATCACCCCTCCACTTT
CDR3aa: CASSLPGGGSPLHF

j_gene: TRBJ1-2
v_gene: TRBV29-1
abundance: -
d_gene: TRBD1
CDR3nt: TGCAGCGGAGGACAGGGGGCCCAAAATGGCTACACCTTC
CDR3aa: CSGGQGAQNGYTF

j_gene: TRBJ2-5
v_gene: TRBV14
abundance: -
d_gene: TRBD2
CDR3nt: TGTGCCAGCAGCCAAGCCCTACTAGCGGTGTCACGGGAGACCCAGTACTTC
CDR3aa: CASSQALLAVSRETQYF

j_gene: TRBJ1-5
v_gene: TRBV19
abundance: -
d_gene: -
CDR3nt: TGTGCCAGTAGCCACCCTCGGGGGGCGAATCAGCCCCAGCATTTT
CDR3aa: CASSHPRGANQPQHF

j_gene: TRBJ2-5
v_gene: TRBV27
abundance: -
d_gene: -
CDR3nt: TGTGCCAGCAGTTCGTCAGGGCCTCTAGGAACCCAGTACTTC
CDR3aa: CASSSSGPLGTQYF

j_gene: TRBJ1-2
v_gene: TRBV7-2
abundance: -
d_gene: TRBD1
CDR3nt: TGTGCCAGCAGTTTCCAGGGGGCGGTACGCTACACCTTC
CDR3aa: CASSFQGAVRYTF

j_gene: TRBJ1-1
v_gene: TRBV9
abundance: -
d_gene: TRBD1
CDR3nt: TGTGCCAGCAGCGTCCTAACAGGGGGGCAAAATGAAGCTTTCTTT
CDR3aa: CASSVLTGGQNEAFF

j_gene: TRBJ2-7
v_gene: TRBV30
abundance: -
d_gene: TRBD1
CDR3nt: TGTGCCTGGAGTCCGTGGACAGGGGGCTCGTCCGAGCAGTACTTC
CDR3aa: CAWSPWTGGSSEQYF

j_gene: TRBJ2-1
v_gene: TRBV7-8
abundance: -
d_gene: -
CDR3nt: TGTGCCAGCAGTCGCGACAACCAGGGGTTCAATGAGCAGTTCTTC
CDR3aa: CASSRDNQGFNEQFF

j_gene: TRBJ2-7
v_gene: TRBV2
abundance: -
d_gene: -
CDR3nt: TGTGCCAGCAGTGTTCAGCGGGCGAACTACGAGCAGTACTTC
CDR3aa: CASSVQRANYEQYF

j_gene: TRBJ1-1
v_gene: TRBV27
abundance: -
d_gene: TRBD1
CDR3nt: TGTGCCAGCACTGCCTCCCTTAACATGGGACAGCCCTTGAACACTGAAGCTTTCTTT
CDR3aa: CASTASLNMGQPLNTEAFF

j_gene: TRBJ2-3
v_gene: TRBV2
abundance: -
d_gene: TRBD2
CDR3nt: TGTGCCAGCAGTGAAGTAGGGACTAGTATCACAGATACGCAGTATTTT
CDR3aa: CASSEVGTSITDTQYF

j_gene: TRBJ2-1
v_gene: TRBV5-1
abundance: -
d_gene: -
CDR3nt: TGCGCCAGCAGCTTGGTGTCCCTATCCTACAATGAGCAGTTCTTC
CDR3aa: CASSLVSLSYNEQFF

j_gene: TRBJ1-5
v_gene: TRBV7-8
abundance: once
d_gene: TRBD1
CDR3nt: TGTGCCAGCAGCTGGGACAGGGCAGGCAATCAGCCCCAGCATTTT
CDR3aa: CASSWDRAGNQPQHF

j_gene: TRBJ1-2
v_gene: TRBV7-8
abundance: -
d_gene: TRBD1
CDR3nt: TGTGCCACCCGACCCAGGGGGTGGTTAGGCTATGGCTACACCTTC
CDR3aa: CATRPRGWLGYGYTF

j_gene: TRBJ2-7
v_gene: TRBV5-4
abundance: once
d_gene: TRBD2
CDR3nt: TGTGCCAGCAGCTTGGCCTTAGCGGGAGAGTACGAGCAGTACTTC
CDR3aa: CASSLALAGEYEQYF

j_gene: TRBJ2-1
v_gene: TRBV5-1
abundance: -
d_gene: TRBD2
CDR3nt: TGCGCCAGCAGCAGACCTAGCGGGAGCTACAATGAGCAGTTCTTC
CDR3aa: CASSRPSGSYNEQFF

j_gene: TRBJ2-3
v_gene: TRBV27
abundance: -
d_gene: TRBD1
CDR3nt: TGTGCCAGCAGTTTGGGGACAGGGTACGGCACAGATACGCAGTATTTT
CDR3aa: CASSLGTGYGTDTQYF

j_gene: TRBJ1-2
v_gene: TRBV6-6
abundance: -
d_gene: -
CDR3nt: TGTGCCAGCAGCCTAACCGGGGGCTATGGCTACACCTTC
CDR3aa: CASSLTGGYGYTF

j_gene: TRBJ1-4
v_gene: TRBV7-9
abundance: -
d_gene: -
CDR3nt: TGTGCCAGCAGCCTTGGAGCAGGAACCAGGGCGAGTAATGAAAAACTGTTTTTT
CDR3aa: CASSLGAGTRASNEKLFF

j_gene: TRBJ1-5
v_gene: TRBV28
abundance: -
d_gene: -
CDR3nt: TGTGCCAGCAGTACCCCGGAGGGCCGTACCCAGCCCCAGCATTTT
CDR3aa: CASSTPEGRTQPQHF

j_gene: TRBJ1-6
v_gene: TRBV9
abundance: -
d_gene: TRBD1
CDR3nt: TGTGCCAGCAGCCCCACAGGGGGGGCGGATAATTCACCCCTCCACTTT
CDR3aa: CASSPTGGADNSPLHF

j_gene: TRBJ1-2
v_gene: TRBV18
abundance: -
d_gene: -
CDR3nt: TGTGCCAGCTCACCGGAGGCTGACTATGGCTACACCTTC
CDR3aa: CASSPEADYGYTF

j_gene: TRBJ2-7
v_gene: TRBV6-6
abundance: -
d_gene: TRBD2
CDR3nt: TGTGCCAGCGGCGGCGGGAGGACCAACGAGCAGTACTTC
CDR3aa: CASGGGRTNEQYF

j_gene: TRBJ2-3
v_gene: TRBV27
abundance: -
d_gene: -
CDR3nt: TGTGCCAGCAGTTTCTCGCGGAGCACAGATACGCAGTATTTT
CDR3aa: CASSFSRSTDTQYF

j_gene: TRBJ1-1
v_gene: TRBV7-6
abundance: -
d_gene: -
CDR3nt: TGTGCCAGCAGCCGGGGCGGCGGGGGTAGATTCACTGAAGCTTTCTTT
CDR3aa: CASSRGGGGRFTEAFF

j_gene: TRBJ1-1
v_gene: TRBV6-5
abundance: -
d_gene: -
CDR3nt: TGTGCCAGCAGTTACTCGAGGGGGTCGTACACTGAAGCTTTCTTT
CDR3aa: CASSYSRGSYTEAFF

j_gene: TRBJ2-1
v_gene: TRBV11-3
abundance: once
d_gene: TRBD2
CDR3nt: TGTGCCAGCAGCTTAGATCCGCGGGGAGGGAATGAGCAGTTCTTC
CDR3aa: CASSLDPRGGNEQFF

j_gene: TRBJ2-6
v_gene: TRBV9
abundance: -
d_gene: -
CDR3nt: TGTGCCAGCAGCGTAGTGTCAGGGGTCGGGGCCAACGTCCTGACTTTC
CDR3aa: CASSVVSGVGANVLTF

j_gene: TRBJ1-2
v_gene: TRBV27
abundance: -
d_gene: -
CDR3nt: TGTGCCAGCAGTTTCAGGGACTACTATGGCTACACCTTC
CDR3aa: CASSFRDYYGYTF

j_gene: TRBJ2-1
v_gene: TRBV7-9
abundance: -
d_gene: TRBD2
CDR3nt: TGTGCCAGCAGCTTAGGGTCGGGAGGGCCACCTGAGCAGTTCTTC
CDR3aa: CASSLGSGGPPEQFF

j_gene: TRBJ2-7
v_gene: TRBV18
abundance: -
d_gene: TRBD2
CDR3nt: TGTGCCAGCTCACCTCTAGCGGGACCGAGCTCCTACGAGCAGTACTTC
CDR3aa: CASSPLAGPSSYEQYF

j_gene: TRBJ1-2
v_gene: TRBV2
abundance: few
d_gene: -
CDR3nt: TGTGCCAGCAGTGGACTGGGACAAAACTATGGCTACACCTTC
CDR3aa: CASSGLGQNYGYTF

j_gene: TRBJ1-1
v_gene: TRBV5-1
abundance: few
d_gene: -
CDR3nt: TGCGCCAGCAGCTTGGGACCGACTAACACTGAAGCTTTCTTT
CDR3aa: CASSLGPTNTEAFF

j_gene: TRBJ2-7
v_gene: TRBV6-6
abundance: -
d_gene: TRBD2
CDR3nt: TGTGCCAGCAGACAGGGTCGACTAGCGGGAGTCGAGCAGTACTTC
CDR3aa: CASRQGRLAGVEQYF

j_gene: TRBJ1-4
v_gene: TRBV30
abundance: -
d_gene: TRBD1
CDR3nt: TGTGCCTGGAAGCGGGACAGGGGCGAAAATGAAAAACTGTTTTTT
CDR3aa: CAWKRDRGENEKLFF

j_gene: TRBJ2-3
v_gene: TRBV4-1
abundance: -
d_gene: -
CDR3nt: TGCGCCAGCAGACACACAGGGAAAGATACGCAGTATTTT
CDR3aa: CASRHTGKDTQYF

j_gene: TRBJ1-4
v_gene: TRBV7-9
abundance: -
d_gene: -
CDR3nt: TGTGCCAGCAGCCCAGACCGGGTGCTTAATGAAAAACTGTTTTTT
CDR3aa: CASSPDRVLNEKLFF

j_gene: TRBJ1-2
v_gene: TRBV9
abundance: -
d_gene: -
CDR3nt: TGTGCCAGCAGCACAGGCGGACAGTCGGACTATGGCTACACCTTC
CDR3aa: CASSTGGQSDYGYTF

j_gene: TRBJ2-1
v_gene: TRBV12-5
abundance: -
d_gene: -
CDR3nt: TGTGCTAGTGGTCCCCACCCCTCAGGGCGTGAGCAGTTCTTC
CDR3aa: CASGPHPSGREQFF

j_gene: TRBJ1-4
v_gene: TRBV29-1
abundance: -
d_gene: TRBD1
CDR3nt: TGCAGCGGTTATCCGGGACAGGGGGAAAAACTGTTTTTT
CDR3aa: CSGYPGQGEKLFF

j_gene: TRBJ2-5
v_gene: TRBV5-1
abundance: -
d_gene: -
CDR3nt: TGCGCCAGCAGCTTGCCCGTACAGGGAGGGGAGACCCAGTACTTC
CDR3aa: CASSLPVQGGETQYF

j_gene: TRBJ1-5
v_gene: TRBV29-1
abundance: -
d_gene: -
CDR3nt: TGCAGCGTTTCAGGGGTTGGTTCGGATCAGCCCCAGCATTTT
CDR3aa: CSVSGVGSDQPQHF